This TCR beta chain was documented in a study of PD-L1 blockade in urothelial cancer (dated by TCRdb to the late 2010s). About the full investigation: Every patient began therapy in the mid-2010s and was given atezolizumab 1,200 mg intravenously every 3 weeks. About 90% of the roughly 30 patients were males with bladder-origin urothelial cancer, and about 65% of the roughly 30 reported a prior smoking history. An ECOG performance status of 0 or 1 was recorded for the patients, and 0 to 3 prior chemotherapy regimens had been received by the patients. Blood samples were analyzed at 3 weeks after treatment start (second dose) and at 6 weeks after treatment start. Blood samples gave a median of about 150,000 T cells and 80,000 to 95,000 unique TCRs, with a median clonality of around 0.08. The study, an exploratory multi-omic analysis, examined somatic, immune and clinical correlates of response to PD-L1 blockade with atezolizumab in urothelial cancer. Pretreatment tumor samples and matched peripheral blood, collected serially before and after atezolizumab treatment, underwent TCR sequencing. Progression-free survival longer than 6 months counted as durable clinical benefit, and TCR features were additionally tested against both progression-free and overall survival. In the same patients, pretreatment tumors underwent whole exome sequencing and RNA sequencing in addition to TCR sequencing. Durable clinical benefit was achieved by nine patients and was not achieved by 20 patients. Pretreatment blood TCR-seq was available for about 30 patients, at least one posttreatment blood collection was obtained for 25 or so patients, and tumor TCR-seq was available for 25 or so patients. What the study reported, not specific to this receptor: Because the sample size was small (n ≈ 31) and many exploratory analyses were performed, the results are intended to be hypothesis-generating. A pretreatment peripheral blood TCR clonality below the median was linked to improved progression-free and overall survival. At 3 weeks after the start of treatment, tumor-associated TCR clones in peripheral blood had expanded more in patients with durable benefit (n ≈ 20, p = 0.022).

A total of some 30 patients with locally advanced or metastatic urothelial carcinoma, treated at Memorial Sloan Kettering on a trial protocol, made up the cohort. Peripheral blood mononuclear cells were collected pretreatment and during treatment, at between 1 and 8 total time points per patient. The Qiagen DNeasy Blood extraction kit was used to purify genomic DNA from total PBMCs and tumor samples. PBMCs were collected pretreatment and during treatment and were isolated and stored as previously described. Each PCR received spiked-in synthetic TCR analog templates so that absolute template abundance could be estimated from read counts. The immunoSEQ assay used bias-controlled V and J gene primers to amplify TCRbeta CDR3 regions from genomic DNA. Rearranged TCRbeta segments were sequenced at approximately 20X coverage. As for the original processing: Clustering was used to correct sequencing errors, and CDR3s were annotated against IMGT to assign V, D and J genes. Only productive TCRbeta rearrangements were used in downstream analyses, excluding out-of-frame or stop-codon sequences. Clonality was computed as one minus Shannon entropy normalized by the log of the number of unique productive sequences. Clones differing between time points or between blood and tumor were identified by Fisher's exact test with Benjamini-Hochberg correction at adjusted p below 0.01. TCRdb carries this immuneACCESS record with in-frame sequences only. Its versions omit some clonotypes, under half of them owing to an unresolved V gene in the studies checked, with the rest unexplained. V, J and clone size are taken as reported in that table, and D and trimming were inferred from the DNA itself. This sample holds about 90,000 clones; 85% to 95% were observed only once. Clones ranked in the top ten supply around a tenth of the sample.

Regarding this clone: The target of this receptor is not known. Nothing much larger sits one base from this clone, and base qualities are not available.

CDR3 length: 14 amino acids, cysteine to phenylalanine. The retained sequence is limited to the CDR3, 42 bases, with the frame set at the first base. From V the trimming removes 7 bases and from J it removes 1 base, while the gene matches leave 5 bases of the junction unaccounted for. CDR1 and CDR2, looked up from the germline V gene (reference sequence), are MNHEY and SMNVEV. The receptor's source is a man in his sixties with urothelial cancer. The material was PBMCs, obtained around atezolizumab (anti-PD-L1) treatment. The chain employs TRBV27 and TRBJ2-7, with 9 middle bases fitting TRBD2. Here the CDR3 is given as CASKSSGISYEQYF. The nucleotide sequence reads TGTGCCAGCAAATCTAGCGGGATTTCCTACGAGCAGTACTTC.